This T cell receptor (beta chain) was recovered during a study of siplizumab effects on memory and regulatory T cells (dated by TCRdb to about 2019). Background for the entire study: The study examined how the anti-CD2 antibody siplizumab affects alloreactive T-cell subsets in allogeneic mixed lymphocyte reactions built from human PBMCs. The paper as a whole reports these results and caveats: Unstimulated naive T cells appeared more diverse than memory T cells, and naive cells seemed to contribute substantially to the alloresponse. Siplizumab significantly lowered the cumulative frequency of alloreactive sequences that could be traced to unstimulated CD4+ memory T cells. Of the alloreactive CD4+ clones that could be mapped, the Treg-derived share averaged about 67% with siplizumab compared with approximately 25% in control reactions. A naive or memory phenotype could not be assigned to roughly 75-96% of proliferating CD4+ or CD8+ clones. Whether proliferating Tregs from siplizumab cultures actually had suppressive function was not functionally confirmed. Because sequences at frequencies below about 10^-5 were poorly captured, only a minor fraction of alloreactive clones could be mapped back to unstimulated subsets.

Sorted unstimulated T cells, along with proliferating T cells recovered from mixed lymphocyte reactions, underwent TCRbeta CDR3 sequencing. Fresh whole blood from over 8 HLA-typed healthy donors was used to isolate PBMCs. Libraries were made using the immunoSEQ multiplex PCR assay. Around 92,000 TCR templates per sample were assayed by the deep sequencing platform. Genomic DNA extracted from sorted T cells was used for TCRbeta CDR3 sequencing. The original methods were these. Clonal analysis of TCRbeta CDR3 data was done in the R programming language. Alloreactive CD4+ and CD8+ clones were identified by comparing unstimulated samples to CFSE-low samples taken after the reaction. Regulatory or non-regulatory origin of alloreactive CD4+ clones was assigned by matching sequences to the sorted unstimulated Treg and non-Treg repertoires. Entries here come from immuneACCESS through TCRdb and include only in-frame sequences with V and J called. Some clones fail to appear in such tables; in the studies checked, an unresolved V gene covers under half of the shortfall, and the cause of the remainder is unknown. V, J and clone size reflect that table, while D and trimming were determined from the DNA. Here the sample has approximately 75,000 clones; 93% occur a single time. The leading ten clones occupy approximately 4.5% of the sample.

V gives up 8 bases and J gives up 3 bases, and the segment between their germline ends measures 4 bases. The germline V gene gives CDR1 as SNHLY and CDR2 as FYNNEI. Inclusive of the bounding cysteine and phenylalanine, the CDR3 is 11 residues long. CDR3 DNA only is kept here, 33 bases in frame from base 1. On this clone: The target of this receptor is not known. No base qualities exist here, and no much larger clone lies one base off it.

The sequencing input was CD8+ T cells sorted from blood. This chain is built from TRBV2 and TRBJ2-2, with the D gene not clear enough to name. The sequence was collected from a human donor in good health. The nucleotide sequence is given as TGTGCCAGCCGACACACCGGGGAGCTGTTTTTT. It translates as CASRHTGELFF.